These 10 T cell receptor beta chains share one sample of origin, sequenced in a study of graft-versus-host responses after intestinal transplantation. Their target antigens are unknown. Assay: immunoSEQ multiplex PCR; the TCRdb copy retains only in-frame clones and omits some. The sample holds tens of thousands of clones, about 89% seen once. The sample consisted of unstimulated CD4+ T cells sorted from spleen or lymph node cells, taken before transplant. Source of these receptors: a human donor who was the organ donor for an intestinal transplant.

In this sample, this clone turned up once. In nucleotides, the CDR3 is TGTGCCAGCAGCCGACTAGCAGAGGAGACCCAGTACTTC. Encoded protein: CASSRLAEETQYF. This chain links TRBV4-2 with TRBJ2-5; the match to TRBD2 covers 7 bases. Germline loops: CDR1 LGHNA, CDR2 YNFKEQ. J gave up 5 bases and V 4 bases, and 4 bases lay outside the gene matches. There are 13 residues in the CDR3.

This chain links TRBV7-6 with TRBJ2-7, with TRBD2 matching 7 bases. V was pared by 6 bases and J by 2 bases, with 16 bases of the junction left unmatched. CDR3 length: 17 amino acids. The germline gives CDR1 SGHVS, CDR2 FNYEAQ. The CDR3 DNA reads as TGTGCCAGCAGTTCAACGTACCGCGGGAGTAGCCCCTACGAGCAGTACTTC. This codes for CASSSTYRGSSPYEQYF.

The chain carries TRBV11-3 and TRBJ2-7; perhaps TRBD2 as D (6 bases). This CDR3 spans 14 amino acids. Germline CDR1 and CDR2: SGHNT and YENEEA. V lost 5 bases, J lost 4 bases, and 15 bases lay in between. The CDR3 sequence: CASSVGSEGYEQYF. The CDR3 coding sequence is TGTGCCAGCAGCGTCGGGAGTGAAGGATACGAGCAGTACTTC.

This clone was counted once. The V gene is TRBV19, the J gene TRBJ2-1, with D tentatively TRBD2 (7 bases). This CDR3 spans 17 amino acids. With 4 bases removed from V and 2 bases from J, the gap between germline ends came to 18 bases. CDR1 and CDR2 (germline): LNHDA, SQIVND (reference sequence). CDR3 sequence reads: CASSTTPWEGAYNEQFF. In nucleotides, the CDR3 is TGTGCCAGTAGTACGACCCCTTGGGAGGGGGCCTACAATGAGCAGTTCTTC.

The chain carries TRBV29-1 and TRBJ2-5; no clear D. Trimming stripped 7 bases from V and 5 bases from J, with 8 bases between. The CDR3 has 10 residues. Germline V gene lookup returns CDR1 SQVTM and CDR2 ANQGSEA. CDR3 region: CSAGVETQYF. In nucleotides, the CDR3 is TGCAGCGCCGGAGTGGAGACCCAGTACTTC.

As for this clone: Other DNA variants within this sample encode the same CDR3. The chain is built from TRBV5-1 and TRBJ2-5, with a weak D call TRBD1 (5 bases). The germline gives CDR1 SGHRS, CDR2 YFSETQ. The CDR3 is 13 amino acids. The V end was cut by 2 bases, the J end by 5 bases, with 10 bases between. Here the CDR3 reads CASSFPGRETQYF. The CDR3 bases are TGCGCCAGCAGCTTTCCAGGGCGGGAGACCCAGTACTTC.

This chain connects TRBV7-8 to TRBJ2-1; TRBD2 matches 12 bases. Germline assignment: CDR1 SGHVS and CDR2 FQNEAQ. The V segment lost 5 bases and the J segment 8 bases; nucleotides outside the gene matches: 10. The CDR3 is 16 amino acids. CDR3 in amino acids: CASSPLTSGSRDEQFF. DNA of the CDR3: TGTGCCAGCAGCCCTTTGACTAGCGGGAGTCGTGATGAGCAGTTCTTC.

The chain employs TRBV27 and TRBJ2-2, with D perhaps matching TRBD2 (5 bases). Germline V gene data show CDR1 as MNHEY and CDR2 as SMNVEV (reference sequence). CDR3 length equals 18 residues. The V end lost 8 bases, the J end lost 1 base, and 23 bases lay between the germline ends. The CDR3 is CASPLGVPGSMNTGELFF. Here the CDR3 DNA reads TGTGCCAGCCCTCTAGGAGTGCCGGGATCGATGAACACCGGGGAGCTGTTTTTT.

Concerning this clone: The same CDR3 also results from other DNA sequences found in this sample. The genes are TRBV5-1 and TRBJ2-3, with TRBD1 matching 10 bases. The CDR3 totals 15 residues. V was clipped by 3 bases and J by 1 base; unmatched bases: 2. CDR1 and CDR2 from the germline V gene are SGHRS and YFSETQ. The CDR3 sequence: CASSSGTGGTDTQYF. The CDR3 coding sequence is TGCGCCAGCAGCTCGGGGACAGGGGGCACAGATACGCAGTATTTT.

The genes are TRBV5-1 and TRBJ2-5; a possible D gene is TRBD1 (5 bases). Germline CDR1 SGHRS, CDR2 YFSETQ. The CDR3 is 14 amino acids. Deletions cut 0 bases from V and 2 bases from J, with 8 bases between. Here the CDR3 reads CASSLGQLQETQYF. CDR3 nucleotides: TGCGCCAGCAGCTTGGGACAGCTACAAGAGACCCAGTACTTC.